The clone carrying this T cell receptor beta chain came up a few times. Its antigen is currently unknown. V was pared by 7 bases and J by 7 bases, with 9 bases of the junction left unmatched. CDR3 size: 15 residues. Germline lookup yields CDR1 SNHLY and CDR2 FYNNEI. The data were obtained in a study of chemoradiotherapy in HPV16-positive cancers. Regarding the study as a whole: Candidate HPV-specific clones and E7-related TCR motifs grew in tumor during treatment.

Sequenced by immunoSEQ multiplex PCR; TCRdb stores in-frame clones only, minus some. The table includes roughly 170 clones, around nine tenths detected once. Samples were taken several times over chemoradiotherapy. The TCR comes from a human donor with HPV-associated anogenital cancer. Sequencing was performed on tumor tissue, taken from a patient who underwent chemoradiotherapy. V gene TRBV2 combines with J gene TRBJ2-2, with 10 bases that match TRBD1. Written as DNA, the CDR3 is TGTGCCAGCAAGGACGGGACAGGGGATGTCGGGGAGCTGTTTTTT. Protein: CASKDGTGDVGELFF.